Listed below are T cell receptor beta chains from one sample, sequenced in a study of blood T cell repertoires in COVID-19. The table came from immunoSEQ multiplex PCR; TCRdb's copy has only in-frame clones and leaves some out. The repertoire consists of roughly 74,000 clones, with about four fifths occurring once and the leading ten covering 36%. Material for sequencing was peripheral blood. These receptors all stem from a man aged 70 or older with acute or convalescent COVID-19. CDR3s include the opening cysteine and the closing phenylalanine or tryptophan. D genes are given only for firm matches. Part of the rows lack a size; the others show once, few, many or a class for expanded clones.

V,D,J,size,CDR3,DNA
TRBV2,TRBD1,TRBJ1-2,.,CASSETTGVPYYGYTF,TGTGCCAGCAGTGAAACAACAGGGGTTCCCTACTATGGCTACACCTTC
TRBV19,TRBD1,TRBJ2-7,.,CASSMDRYEQYF,TGTGCCAGTAGTATGGACAGGTACGAGCAGTACTTC
TRBV29-1,TRBD1,TRBJ2-1,.,CSVHRGNNEQFF,TGCAGCGTTCACAGGGGGAACAATGAGCAGTTCTTC
TRBV25-1,.,TRBJ1-5,few,CASNFGNQPQHF,TGTGCCAGCAACTTCGGGAATCAGCCCCAGCATTTT
TRBV7-9,.,TRBJ1-5,few,CASSLEQGNQPQHF,TGTGCCAGCAGCCTAGAGCAGGGAAATCAGCCCCAGCATTTT
TRBV14,.,TRBJ1-6,.,CASSQEPVSYNSPLHF,TGTGCCAGCAGCCAAGAGCCGGTATCCTATAATTCACCCCTCCACTTT
TRBV24-1,.,TRBJ2-3,.,CATSDLPRTTIGDTQYF,TGTGCCACCAGTGATTTGCCCAGGACAACCATAGGGGATACGCAGTATTTT
TRBV5-8,TRBD2,TRBJ2-3,once,CASSLGTGLAGTDTQYF,TGTGCCAGCAGCCTTGGGACGGGACTAGCGGGAACAGATACGCAGTATTTT
TRBV4-1,TRBD1,TRBJ1-1,.,CASSRPDGTGVTEAFF,TGCGCCAGCAGCCGACCCGACGGGACAGGGGTCACTGAAGCTTTCTTT
TRBV30,.,TRBJ2-3,.,CAWSAWGSQGTDTQYF,TGTGCCTGGAGTGCGTGGGGCTCACAGGGCACAGATACGCAGTATTTT
TRBV6-5,TRBD1,TRBJ2-5,.,CASSTRQGFLETQYF,TGTGCCAGCAGTACTAGACAGGGGTTTTTGGAGACCCAGTACTTC
TRBV2,TRBD1,TRBJ1-6,.,CASTWTGAGNSPLHF,TGTGCCAGCACTTGGACAGGGGCTGGTAATTCACCCCTCCACTTT
TRBV5-1,TRBD1,TRBJ2-5,.,CASSLTGGRQETQYF,TGCGCCAGCAGCTTGACAGGGGGGCGGCAAGAGACCCAGTACTTC
TRBV7-8,TRBD1,TRBJ2-2,.,CASSFISGQGFTGELFF,TGTGCCAGCAGCTTCATCTCGGGACAGGGATTCACCGGGGAGCTGTTTTTT
TRBV5-1,.,TRBJ2-3,.,CASSFGKGSSTDTQYF,TGCGCCAGCAGCTTCGGGAAGGGTTCGAGCACAGATACGCAGTATTTT
TRBV11-2,.,TRBJ2-2,.,CASSLGALSNTGELFF,TGTGCCAGCAGCTTAGGCGCACTATCCAACACCGGGGAGCTGTTTTTT
TRBV11-2,.,TRBJ1-2,.,CASSLAGGRGDGYTF,TGTGCCAGCAGCTTAGCGGGGGGGCGAGGAGATGGCTACACCTTC
TRBV3-1/TRBV3-2,.,TRBJ2-1,.,CASSQSSVGAYNEQFF,TGTGCCAGCAGCCAATCTAGCGTGGGTGCCTACAATGAGCAGTTCTTC
TRBV21-1,.,TRBJ1-1,few,CASSIRLDGMNTEAFF,TGTGCCAGCAGCATACGTCTTGACGGGATGAACACTGAAGCTTTCTTT
TRBV7-2,TRBD1,TRBJ1-1,.,CASSSQGANTEAFF,TGTGCCAGCAGTTCACAGGGGGCAAACACTGAAGCTTTCTTT